These T cell receptor beta chains were read from a single sample in a study of shared clonotypes between healthy human individuals. The table came from immunoSEQ multiplex PCR; TCRdb's copy has only in-frame clones and leaves some out. The repertoire holds about 2.3 million clones, around 90% seen once, with about 0.36% in the top ten. The source material was naive CD4+ T cells from PBMCs. All receptors come from a man aged 18 to 29 in good health. Some clones in this sample may be carry-over from other donors' samples. Both conserved end residues are part of each CDR3. The order of the fields is D gene, clone size, J gene, V gene, CDR3 DNA, CDR3 protein. D genes are given only for firm matches. Clone size, where shown, is once, few, many, or a class for clones that have expanded.

>-|once|TRBJ1-2|TRBV28
TGTGCCAGCAGTACCGGGGATCAGTACTATGGCTACACCTTC
CASSTGDQYYGYTF
>TRBD1|-|TRBJ2-4|TRBV5-6
TGTGCCAGCAGCTTGGTCGCCGGGACAGGGGGCCCAAACATTCAGTACTTC
CASSLVAGTGGPNIQYF
>TRBD2|-|TRBJ2-3|TRBV5-1
TGCGCCAGCAGCTCGGGACTAGCTAGCACAGATACGCAGTATTTT
CASSSGLASTDTQYF
>-|-|TRBJ2-1|TRBV19
TGTGCCAGTAGTATAACCCTCAATGAGCAGTTCTTC
CASSITLNEQFF
>-|once|TRBJ2-3|TRBV30
TGTGCCTGGAGCAGACTAGTAAGCCTTACGCAGTATTTT
CAWSRLVSLTQYF
>-|-|TRBJ1-5|TRBV19
TGTGCCACCAGACATGGGGGGCACAATCAGCCCCAGCATTTT
CATRHGGHNQPQHF
>TRBD2|-|TRBJ2-5|TRBV27
TGTGCCAGCAGTACCACCCTAGCGGGGGTTCGGTACTTC
CASSTTLAGVRYF
>TRBD1|-|TRBJ1-4|TRBV4-1
TGCGCCAGCAGCCAAGGGGGCAGGGGGCTGGTTAATGAAAAACTGTTTTTT
CASSQGGRGLVNEKLFF
>-|-|TRBJ1-3|TRBV5-1
TGCGCCAGCAGCTTGGTCCGCTCGGAGGGAAACACCATATATTTT
CASSLVRSEGNTIYF
>-|-|TRBJ1-4|TRBV4-1
TGCGCCAGCAGCCAGGTTGGGGCGGCTAATGAAAAACTGTTTTTT
CASSQVGAANEKLFF
>-|-|TRBJ1-1|TRBV7-2
TGTGCCAGCAGCTTCACCGGGACCACGGAAGCTTTCTTT
CASSFTGTTEAFF
>-|-|TRBJ2-5|TRBV7-6
TGTGCCAGCAGCTTAGGTCTACAGACCCAGTACTTC
CASSLGLQTQYF
>-|-|TRBJ1-4|TRBV9
TGTGCCAGCAGCGCGCCAGGCTCAACTAATGAAAAACTGTTTTTT
CASSAPGSTNEKLFF
>-|-|TRBJ2-2|TRBV27
TGTGCCAGCAGTTTTTGGGAGAGCGGGGAGCTGTTTTTT
CASSFWESGELFF
>TRBD1|once|TRBJ2-1|TRBV2
TGTGCCAGCAGTCGCAGGGGGAATGAGCAGTTCTTC
CASSRRGNEQFF
>-|-|TRBJ2-2|TRBV28
TGTGCCAGCAGACGACAGAACACCGGGGAGCTGTTTTTT
CASRRQNTGELFF
>TRBD1|-|TRBJ2-1|TRBV5-4
TGTGCCAGCAGCACGGGACAGGGGGGATTCAATGAGCAGTTCTTC
CASSTGQGGFNEQFF
>-|-|TRBJ2-3|TRBV18
TGTGCCAGCTCACCAACTCGCGGCAGCAATCCCGATACGCAGTATTTT
CASSPTRGSNPDTQYF
>TRBD1|-|TRBJ2-7|TRBV29-1
TGCAGCGTTGGTCCGAGACAGGGGGCTTACGAGCAGTACTTC
CSVGPRQGAYEQYF
>TRBD1|-|TRBJ1-1|TRBV5-1
TGCGCCAGCATGCCGACAGGGGGAAGCACTGAAGCTTTCTTT
CASMPTGGSTEAFF
>-|-|TRBJ1-4|TRBV28
TGTGCCAGCAATGGGCCGGGGGAAAAACTGTTTTTT
CASNGPGEKLFF
>-|-|TRBJ1-3|TRBV6-5
TGTGCCAGCGGGTATGGAAACACCATATATTTT
CASGYGNTIYF
>-|-|TRBJ2-5|TRBV18
TGTGCCAGCTCACCATCTGCGAGGGAGACCCAGTACTTC
CASSPSARETQYF
>TRBD2|-|TRBJ2-7|TRBV2
TGTGCCAGCAGGTCCGGGACTAGCGATATCTACGAGCAGTACTTC
CASRSGTSDIYEQYF
>-|-|TRBJ2-5|TRBV10-1
TGCGCCAGCAGTTCGGGACCCCAAGAGACCCAGTACTTC
CASSSGPQETQYF
>-|-|TRBJ2-3|TRBV13
TGTGCCAGCAGCTTAGTAGGGGCAGGGAGAAGCACAGATACGCAGTATTTT
CASSLVGAGRSTDTQYF
>-|-|TRBJ1-2|TRBV28
TGTGCCACGGGGCAAGGCGGATATGGCTACACCTTC
CATGQGGYGYTF
>TRBD2|-|TRBJ2-3|TRBV11-2
TGTGCCAGCAGCTTAGCGGGACTAGCGGGAGGGGTGGCAGATACGCAGTATTTT
CASSLAGLAGGVADTQYF
>-|-|TRBJ1-5|TRBV30
TGTGCCTGGAGTGTACTGGGGCCCAATCAGCCCCAGCATTTT
CAWSVLGPNQPQHF